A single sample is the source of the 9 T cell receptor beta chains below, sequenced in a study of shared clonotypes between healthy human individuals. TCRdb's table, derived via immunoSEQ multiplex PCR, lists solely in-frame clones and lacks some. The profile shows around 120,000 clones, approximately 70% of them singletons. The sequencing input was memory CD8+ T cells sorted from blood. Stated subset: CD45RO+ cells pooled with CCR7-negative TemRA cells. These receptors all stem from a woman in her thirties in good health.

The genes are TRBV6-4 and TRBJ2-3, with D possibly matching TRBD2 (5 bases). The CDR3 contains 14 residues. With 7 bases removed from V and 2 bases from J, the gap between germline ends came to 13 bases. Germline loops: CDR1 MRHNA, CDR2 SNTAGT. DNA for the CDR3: TGTGCCAGCAAGAGGGCCAGCTACACAGATACGCAGTATTTT. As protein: CASKRASYTDTQYF.

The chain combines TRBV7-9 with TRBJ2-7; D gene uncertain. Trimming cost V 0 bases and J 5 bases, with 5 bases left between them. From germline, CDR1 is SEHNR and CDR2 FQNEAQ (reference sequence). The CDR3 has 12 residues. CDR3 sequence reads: CASSLAWDEQYF. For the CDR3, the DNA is TGTGCCAGCAGCTTAGCTTGGGACGAGCAGTACTTC. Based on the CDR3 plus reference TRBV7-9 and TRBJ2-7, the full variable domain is DTGVSQNPRHKITKRGQNVTFRCDPISEHNRLYWYRQTLGQGPEFLTYFQNEAQLEKSRLLSDRFSAERPKGSFSTLEIQRTEQGDSAMYLCASSLAWDEQYFGPGTRLTVT.

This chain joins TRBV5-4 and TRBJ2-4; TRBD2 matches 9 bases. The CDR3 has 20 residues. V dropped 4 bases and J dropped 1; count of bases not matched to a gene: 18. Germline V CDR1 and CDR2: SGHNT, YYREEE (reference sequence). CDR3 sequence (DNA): TGTGCCAGCAGCCCGAATGTAGCGGGAGTACCTCCTGCTGCCAAAAACATTCAGTACTTC. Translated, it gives CASSPNVAGVPPAAKNIQYF. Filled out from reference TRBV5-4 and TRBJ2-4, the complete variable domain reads ETGVTQSPTHLIKTRGQQVTLRCSSQSGHNTVSWYQQALGQGPQFIFQYYREEENGRGNFPPRFSGLQFPNYSSELNVNALELDDSALYLCASSPNVAGVPPAAKNIQYFGAGTRLSVL.

The CDR3 sequence: CASSLGLVNEQFF. The CDR3 DNA is TGCGCCAGCAGTCTCGGACTGGTCAATGAGCAGTTCTTC. The chain couples TRBV10-1 to TRBJ2-1; maybe TRBD2 (5 bases). The CDR3 extends over 13 amino acids. Germline CDR1 and CDR2: WNHNN and SYGVQD (reference sequence). The germline V and J ends were trimmed by 5 bases and 6 bases, with 11 bases remaining between them.

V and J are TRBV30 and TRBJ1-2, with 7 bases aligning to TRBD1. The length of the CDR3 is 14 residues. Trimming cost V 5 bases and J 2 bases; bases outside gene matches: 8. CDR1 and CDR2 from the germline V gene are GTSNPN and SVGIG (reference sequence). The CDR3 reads CAWDRDRRNYGYTF. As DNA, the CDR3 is TGTGCCTGGGACCGGGACAGAAGAAACTATGGCTACACCTTC.

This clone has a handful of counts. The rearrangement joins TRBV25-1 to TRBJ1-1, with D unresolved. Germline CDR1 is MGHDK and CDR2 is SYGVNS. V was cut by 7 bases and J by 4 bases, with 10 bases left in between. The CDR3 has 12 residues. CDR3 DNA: TGTGCCAGCACTTCGGCGGCCACTGAAGCTTTCTTT. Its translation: CASTSAATEAFF.

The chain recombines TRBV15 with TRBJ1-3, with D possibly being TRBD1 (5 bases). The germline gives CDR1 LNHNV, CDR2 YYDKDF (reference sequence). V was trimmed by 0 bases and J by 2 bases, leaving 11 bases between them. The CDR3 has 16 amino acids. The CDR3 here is CATSRDGGVTGNTIYF. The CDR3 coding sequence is TGTGCCACCAGCAGAGACGGGGGTGTCACTGGAAACACCATATATTTT.

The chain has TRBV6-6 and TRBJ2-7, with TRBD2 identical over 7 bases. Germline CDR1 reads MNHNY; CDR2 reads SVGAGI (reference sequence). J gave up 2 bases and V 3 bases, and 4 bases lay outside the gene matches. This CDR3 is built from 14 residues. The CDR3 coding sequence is TGTGCCAGCAGTTATCGGACTAGTCCCTACGAGCAGTACTTC. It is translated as CASSYRTSPYEQYF.

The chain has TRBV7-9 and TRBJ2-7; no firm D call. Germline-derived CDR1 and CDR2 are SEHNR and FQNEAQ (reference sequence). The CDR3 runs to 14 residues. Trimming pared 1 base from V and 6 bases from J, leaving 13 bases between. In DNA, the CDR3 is TGTGCCAGCAGCTTAGGGGCCGCTTTCTTCGAGCAGTACTTC. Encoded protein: CASSLGAAFFEQYF.